This is a list of T cell receptor beta chains from one sample in a study of blood T cell repertoires in COVID-19. Using immunoSEQ multiplex PCR, the repertoire was profiled, and TCRdb retains in-frame clones only, with some absent. The repertoire holds approximately 350,000 clones, with more than 70% as singletons. Sequenced sample: peripheral blood. These receptors were obtained from a man aged 35 to 55 with acute or convalescent COVID-19. Both conserved end residues are part of each CDR3. The order of the fields is clone size, D gene, J gene, V gene, CDR3 protein, CDR3 DNA. D genes are given only for firm matches. Clone size, where shown, is once, few, many, or a class for clones that have expanded.

once	NA	TRBJ1-1	TRBV5-1	CASSPTSGNTEAFF	TGCGCCAGCAGCCCAACTTCTGGGAACACTGAAGCTTTCTTT
NA	NA	TRBJ1-2	TRBV12-5	CASGLGTTYGYTF	TGTGCTAGTGGTTTGGGGACTACCTATGGCTACACCTTC
NA	TRBD2	TRBJ2-3	TRBV9	CASSVEAGGPSTDTQYF	TGTGCCAGCAGCGTAGAAGCGGGAGGACCCAGCACAGATACGCAGTATTTT
NA	TRBD1	TRBJ1-1	TRBV6-2/TRBV6-3	CASSQGDTEAFF	TGTGCCAGCAGCCAGGGGGACACTGAAGCTTTCTTT
NA	NA	TRBJ2-5	TRBV29-1	CSTGTEGETQYF	TGCAGCACCGGGACTGAGGGGGAGACCCAGTACTTC
NA	NA	TRBJ1-1	TRBV6-6	CASSPPGGRLNTEAFF	TGTGCCAGCAGTCCGCCGGGGGGTAGGTTGAACACTGAAGCTTTCTTT
NA	NA	TRBJ1-1	TRBV6-5	CASSFGREAFF	TGTGCCAGCAGTTTCGGGAGAGAAGCTTTCTTT
NA	TRBD2	TRBJ2-3	TRBV2	CASRRLAGVTDTQYF	TGTGCCAGCAGAAGACTAGCGGGGGTCACAGATACGCAGTATTTT
NA	TRBD2	TRBJ2-7	TRBV18	CASSLTSEVDEQYF	TGTGCCAGCTCACTTACTAGCGAAGTTGACGAGCAGTACTTC
NA	TRBD2	TRBJ2-1	TRBV5-1	CASRSTSGAYNEQFF	TGCGCCAGCAGGTCTACTAGCGGGGCCTACAATGAGCAGTTCTTC
NA	NA	TRBJ1-6	TRBV9	CASSVDNTKGGYLHF	TGTGCCAGCAGCGTAGATAACACCAAAGGCGGATACCTCCACTTT
NA	NA	TRBJ2-1	TRBV11-2	CASSPNPRGSYNEQFF	TGTGCCAGCAGCCCCAATCCCCGGGGCTCCTACAATGAGCAGTTCTTC
NA	NA	TRBJ2-5	TRBV28	CASSLGWGRGETQYF	TGTGCCAGCAGTTTAGGCTGGGGCAGGGGAGAGACCCAGTACTTC
NA	TRBD1	TRBJ2-7	TRBV4-1	CASSLTRQGAEQYF	TGCGCCAGCAGCCTCACTCGACAGGGGGCCGAGCAGTACTTC
NA	NA	TRBJ1-1	TRBV19	CASSIQGSTEAFF	TGTGCCAGTAGTATCCAGGGGAGCACTGAAGCTTTCTTT
NA	NA	TRBJ1-6	TRBV11-3	CASSLHNSPLHF	TGTGCCAGCAGCCTACATAATTCACCCCTCCACTTT
few	TRBD2	TRBJ2-1	TRBV10-3	CAISEYRGGGQFF	TGTGCCATCAGTGAATATCGGGGGGGAGGGCAGTTCTTC
few	TRBD1	TRBJ1-2	TRBV3-1/TRBV3-2	CASSLGTGGFYGYTF	TGTGCCAGCAGCCTCGGGACAGGGGGCTTCTATGGCTACACCTTC
NA	NA	TRBJ1-2	TRBV7-2	CASSLADRDYGYTF	TGTGCCAGCAGCTTAGCCGACAGAGACTATGGCTACACCTTC
NA	NA	TRBJ2-7	TRBV15	CATSRVDGEYYEQYF	TGTGCCACCAGCAGAGTGGACGGGGAGTACTACGAGCAGTACTTC
once	NA	TRBJ1-1	TRBV3-1/TRBV3-2	CASSQVGGTEAFF	TGTGCCAGCAGCCAAGTCGGGGGCACTGAAGCTTTCTTT
NA	TRBD1	TRBJ1-6	TRBV19	CASQIQGWGSPLHF	TGTGCCAGTCAGATACAGGGGTGGGGTTCACCCCTCCACTTT
NA	TRBD1	TRBJ2-5	TRBV9	CASREQGAGQETQYF	TGTGCCAGCAGAGAACAGGGGGCAGGCCAAGAGACCCAGTACTTC
NA	NA	TRBJ1-5	TRBV20-1	CSASQGIPPYSNQPQHF	TGCAGTGCTAGTCAGGGCATCCCCCCTTATAGCAATCAGCCCCAGCATTTT
NA	NA	TRBJ2-7	TRBV7-3	CASSLTRGGEQYF	TGTGCCAGCAGCTTAACGCGCGGAGGCGAGCAGTACTTC
NA	NA	TRBJ2-1	TRBV6-5	CASSPGPYNEQFF	TGTGCCAGCAGTCCCGGTCCATACAATGAGCAGTTCTTC
once	NA	TRBJ2-3	TRBV9	CASSDEGRADTQYF	TGTGCCAGCAGCGATGAGGGAAGAGCAGATACGCAGTATTTT
NA	NA	TRBJ2-7	TRBV18	CASSPGGQQYF	TGTGCCAGCTCACCGGGAGGTCAGCAGTACTTC
few	TRBD2	TRBJ2-5	TRBV7-2	CASSLGGLVSWTQYF	TGTGCCAGCAGCTTAGGGGGACTAGTTAGTTGGACCCAGTACTTC
NA	NA	TRBJ1-1	TRBV6-4	CASSDGGTEAFF	TGTGCCAGCAGTGACGGGGGGACTGAAGCTTTCTTT
once	NA	TRBJ1-2	TRBV4-1	CASSQDPGTNYGYTF	TGCGCCAGCAGCCAAGACCCAGGAACTAACTATGGCTACACCTTC
NA	NA	TRBJ1-3	TRBV29-1	CSVEVASGNTIYF	TGCAGCGTTGAAGTGGCCTCTGGAAACACCATATATTTT
once	NA	TRBJ1-5	TRBV10-3	CAISDQAIGDSNQPQHF	TGTGCCATCAGTGATCAGGCGATCGGCGATAGCAATCAGCCCCAGCATTTT
once	TRBD1	TRBJ1-3	TRBV2	CASSETGGGNTIYF	TGTGCCAGCAGTGAGACAGGGGGCGGAAACACCATATATTTT
NA	NA	TRBJ1-2	TRBV5-1	CASSSYRANYGYTF	TGCGCCAGCAGCTCCTACAGAGCTAACTATGGCTACACCTTC
NA	NA	TRBJ2-7	TRBV28	CASSRSTQQYF	TGTGCCAGCAGTCGGTCCACCCAGCAGTACTTC
NA	NA	TRBJ2-7	TRBV4-1	CASSQDDRPSYEQYF	TGCGCCAGCAGCCAAGACGACAGGCCCTCCTACGAGCAGTACTTC
NA	TRBD2	TRBJ2-5	TRBV7-3	CASSRLAGGLETQYF	TGTGCCAGCAGCCGCCTAGCGGGAGGGCTGGAGACCCAGTACTTC
once	TRBD1	TRBJ1-5	TRBV27	CATSSQGASNQPQHF	TGTGCCACCTCTTCGCAGGGGGCTAGTAATCAGCCCCAGCATTTT
NA	NA	TRBJ1-2	TRBV30	CGGGEYYGYTF	TGTGGGGGGGGCGAATACTATGGCTACACCTTC
NA	NA	TRBJ1-2	TRBV12-3/TRBV12-4	CASSLRGIGYTF	TGTGCCAGCAGTTTAAGGGGTATTGGCTACACCTTC
NA	NA	TRBJ1-1	TRBV5-4	CASSIPGNTEAFF	TGTGCCAGCAGCATACCAGGGAACACTGAAGCTTTCTTT
many	NA	TRBJ1-2	TRBV2	CASSTRSSNYGYTF	TGTGCCAGCAGTACTAGATCCTCTAACTATGGCTACACCTTC
few	TRBD1	TRBJ1-5	TRBV6-1	CASSEDRGQPQHF	TGTGCCAGCAGTGAAGACAGGGGTCAGCCCCAGCATTTT
NA	NA	TRBJ1-2	TRBV5-1	CASSLDPGGYTF	TGCGCCAGCAGCTTGGATCCCGGTGGCTACACCTTC
NA	TRBD1	TRBJ1-2	TRBV6-5	CASSYPGTGYFGYTF	TGTGCCAGCAGTTACCCTGGGACAGGGTATTTTGGCTACACCTTC
NA	NA	TRBJ1-4	TRBV27	CASSFRMTGEKLFF	TGTGCCAGCAGTTTCCGAATGACAGGAGAAAAACTGTTTTTT
NA	NA	TRBJ1-1	TRBV10-3	CAILAGENTEAFF	TGTGCCATCCTTGCGGGGGAGAACACTGAAGCTTTCTTT
NA	NA	TRBJ1-2	TRBV5-1	CASSSGGGANYGYTF	TGCGCCAGCAGCTCGGGCGGGGGGGCGAACTATGGCTACACCTTC
NA	NA	TRBJ1-1	TRBV27	CASSFRTANTEAFF	TGTGCCAGCAGTTTCCGGACAGCGAACACTGAAGCTTTCTTT
NA	TRBD2	TRBJ2-1	TRBV19	CATRLAGGDSYNEQFF	TGTGCCACGCGGCTAGCGGGAGGGGACTCCTACAATGAGCAGTTCTTC
NA	TRBD2	TRBJ2-7	TRBV27	CASSWGRGYEQYF	TGTGCCAGCAGCTGGGGGAGGGGCTACGAGCAGTACTTC
NA	NA	TRBJ1-6	TRBV27	CASSPPRGSNSPLHF	TGTGCCAGCAGCCCCCCCAGGGGTAGTAATTCACCCCTCCACTTT
few	NA	TRBJ2-2	TRBV9	CASSVGTGELFF	TGTGCCAGCAGCGTCGGGACCGGGGAGCTGTTTTTT
NA	NA	TRBJ2-7	TRBV30	CAWSVGLAGTEQYF	TGTGCCTGGAGTGTGGGGTTGGCGGGAACCGAGCAGTACTTC
NA	NA	TRBJ1-1	TRBV6-5	CASSSTGTEAFF	TGTGCCAGCAGCTCCACAGGGACTGAAGCTTTCTTT
NA	TRBD2	TRBJ2-1	TRBV7-2	CASSLTTTSVFREQFF	TGTGCCAGCAGCTTAACCACTACTAGCGTCTTCCGTGAGCAGTTCTTC
NA	TRBD1	TRBJ1-4	TRBV12-5	CASGPGTENEKLFF	TGTGCTAGTGGCCCTGGGACAGAAAATGAAAAACTGTTTTTT
NA	NA	TRBJ2-6	TRBV28	CASSFLQDSGANVLTF	TGTGCCAGCAGTTTTTTACAGGACTCTGGGGCCAACGTCCTGACTTTC